Listed below are T cell receptor beta chains from one sample, sequenced in a study of blood T cell repertoires in COVID-19. The table came from immunoSEQ multiplex PCR; TCRdb's copy has only in-frame clones and leaves some out. The table includes 100,000 to 110,000 clones, approximately 93% detected once. Sequencing was performed on peripheral blood. All receptors come from a man aged 45-65 years with active COVID-19. The CDR3 runs from the conserved cysteine through the conserved F or W.

V gene: TRBV7-8
CDR3 length: 15
J gene: TRBJ1-2
CDR3 protein: CASSVQGASGYGYTF

V gene: TRBV9
CDR3 length: 15
J gene: TRBJ2-7
CDR3 protein: CASSVGGDSLYEQYF

V gene: TRBV23-1
CDR3 length: 16
J gene: TRBJ1-5
CDR3 protein: CASSQPGQGSNQPQHF

V gene: TRBV20-1
CDR3 length: 11
J gene: TRBJ2-2
CDR3 protein: CSAILTGELFF

V gene: TRBV6-6
CDR3 length: 16
J gene: TRBJ1-4
CDR3 protein: CASSYSHLRADEKLFF

V gene: TRBV30
CDR3 length: 14
J gene: TRBJ1-6
CDR3 protein: CAWSVQGQGSPLHF

V gene: TRBV6-6
CDR3 length: 16
J gene: TRBJ2-7
CDR3 protein: CASRRLAGASSYEQYF

V gene: TRBV6-6
CDR3 length: 12
J gene: TRBJ1-5
CDR3 protein: CASSSGNQPQHF

V gene: TRBV7-9
CDR3 length: 15
J gene: TRBJ1-6
CDR3 protein: CASSAGGSSSSPLHF

V gene: TRBV6-6
CDR3 length: 15
J gene: TRBJ2-5
CDR3 protein: CASRRAGGLQETQYF

V gene: TRBV5-1
CDR3 length: 15
J gene: TRBJ1-6
CDR3 protein: CASSSGGARNSPLHF

V gene: TRBV29-1
CDR3 length: 15
J gene: TRBJ1-1
CDR3 protein: CSVRPGTDRNTEAFF

V gene: TRBV7-9
CDR3 length: 15
J gene: TRBJ2-1
CDR3 protein: CASIFGTSGNNEQFF

V gene: TRBV6-5
CDR3 length: 14
J gene: TRBJ2-5
CDR3 protein: CASSYLLGGETQYF

V gene: TRBV5-1
CDR3 length: 17
J gene: TRBJ2-1
CDR3 protein: CASSFRGLAGNNNEQFF

V gene: TRBV13
CDR3 length: 18
J gene: TRBJ2-1
CDR3 protein: CASSSQTSGRGLGHEQFF

V gene: TRBV11-3
CDR3 length: 16
J gene: TRBJ2-2
CDR3 protein: CASSSGLAGGAGELFF

V gene: TRBV18
CDR3 length: 15
J gene: TRBJ2-7
CDR3 protein: CASSPRWDSGAEQYF

V gene: TRBV9
CDR3 length: 16
J gene: TRBJ2-1
CDR3 protein: CASSVGIGGRGNEQFF

V gene: TRBV7-2
CDR3 length: 12
J gene: TRBJ2-5
CDR3 protein: CASSPLPETQYF

V gene: TRBV5-1
CDR3 length: 14
J gene: TRBJ2-5
CDR3 protein: CASSREGRAETQYF

V gene: TRBV6-5
CDR3 length: 16
J gene: TRBJ1-1
CDR3 protein: CASSYSPRGVNTEAFF

V gene: TRBV25-1
CDR3 length: 14
J gene: TRBJ1-2
CDR3 protein: CASRSTGGAGGYTF

V gene: TRBV7-9
CDR3 length: 17
J gene: TRBJ2-1
CDR3 protein: CASSPRLAGAPTNEQFF

V gene: TRBV11-2
CDR3 length: 17
J gene: TRBJ2-5
CDR3 protein: CASSPLAGARYQETQYF

V gene: TRBV11-2
CDR3 length: 14
J gene: TRBJ2-7
CDR3 protein: CASSHRQEPYEQYF

V gene: TRBV5-1
CDR3 length: 15
J gene: TRBJ1-1
CDR3 protein: CASSQKTGSVTEAFF

V gene: TRBV7-2
CDR3 length: 15
J gene: TRBJ2-1
CDR3 protein: CASRQSGGIYNEQFF

V gene: TRBV7-3
CDR3 length: 14
J gene: TRBJ1-2
CDR3 protein: CASSPMGQGAGYTF

V gene: TRBV20-1
CDR3 length: 10
J gene: TRBJ2-1
CDR3 protein: CSAINNEQFF

V gene: TRBV4-2
CDR3 length: 16
J gene: TRBJ2-3
CDR3 protein: CASSHSGVSGTDTQYF

V gene: TRBV5-4
CDR3 length: 17
J gene: TRBJ2-2
CDR3 protein: CASSYPLSGSGTGELFF

V gene: TRBV5-1
CDR3 length: 16
J gene: TRBJ1-4
CDR3 protein: CASSRLGGTGSEKLFF

V gene: TRBV7-3
CDR3 length: 14
J gene: TRBJ2-7
CDR3 protein: CASSPEGGRDEQYF

V gene: TRBV6-1
CDR3 length: 12
J gene: TRBJ1-2
CDR3 protein: CASSDRPYGYTF

V gene: TRBV25-1
CDR3 length: 17
J gene: TRBJ2-2
CDR3 protein: CASSETVLAKNTGELFF

V gene: TRBV12-3/TRBV12-4
CDR3 length: 13
J gene: TRBJ1-1
CDR3 protein: CASSSPGATEAFF

V gene: TRBV11-2
CDR3 length: 14
J gene: TRBJ1-1
CDR3 protein: CASSEQGLGTEAFF

V gene: TRBV29-1
CDR3 length: 14
J gene: TRBJ2-5
CDR3 protein: CSGTESGTGRVRYF